These 8 T cell receptor beta chains were all obtained from the same sample, sequenced in a study of identical twins. MiXCR, applied by TCRdb to the 5' RACE reads, yields one record per CDR3 protein. This repertoire shows hundreds of thousands of distinct CDR3 sequences, 15% to 20% found once; its top ten account for about 12%. The sample was also linked to a second study, of T cells expressing NK-cell markers.

Sequencing used PBMCs. The receptor set was obtained from a young woman in good health.

This clonotype was recorded at least ten times. This chain joins TRBV6-2 or TRBV6-3 and TRBJ2-3; 9 bases fit TRBD2. Germline CDR1 reads MNHEY; CDR2 reads SVGEGT. The CDR3 covers 14 residues. V was pared by 5 bases and J by 5 bases, with 5 bases of the junction left unmatched. CDR3 nucleotides: TGTGCCAGCAGTACGATAGCGGGGGTAGATACGCAGTATTTT. Translated, it gives CASSTIAGVDTQYF.

In this sample, this clonotype turned up a few times. V gene TRBV20-1 combines with J gene TRBJ2-3, with TRBD2 matching over 8 bases. Per the germline V gene, CDR1 is DFQATT and CDR2 is SNEGSKA (reference sequence). Germline trimming cut 4 bases from V and 7 bases from J; bases unmatched to any gene: 7. The CDR3 is 13 amino acids. The CDR3 region is CSAISQRGYTQYF. Written as DNA, the CDR3 is TGCAGTGCTATCAGCCAGCGGGGGTATACGCAGTATTTT.

This rearrangement joins TRBV12-3 or TRBV12-4 to TRBJ2-1; 7 bases line up with TRBD2. The CDR3 loop spans 14 amino acids. Trimming cost V 7 bases and J 10 bases; bases outside gene matches: 13. DNA for the CDR3: TGTGCCAGCACCCCGAGGTGGGAGGGGCCGGAGCAGTTCTTC. Translated, it gives CASTPRWEGPEQFF.

The gene calls are TRBV20-1 and TRBJ2-1, with 8 bases matching TRBD2. Germline V gives CDR1 DFQATT, CDR2 SNEGSKA (reference sequence). The V and J ends lost 0 bases and 3 bases, in that order; junction bases with no gene match: 7. The CDR3 extends over 16 amino acids. The DNA of the CDR3 is TGCAGTGCTAGAGAGCCCCGGGAGGGCCGCTACAATGAGCAGTTCTTC. It codes for CSAREPREGRYNEQFF.

This clonotype has more than one count but fewer than ten. The chain combines TRBV5-6 with TRBJ1-5; D is undetermined. Trimming removed 0 bases from V and 0 bases from J, with 13 bases in between. The CDR3 is 17 amino acids. Germline values: CDR1 SGHDT, CDR2 YYEEEE. DNA for the CDR3: TGTGCCAGCAGCTTGGCGGGGTTGGAGGGTAGCAATCAGCCCCAGCATTTT. Its protein is CASSLAGLEGSNQPQHF.

There are many counts of this clonotype. This chain joins TRBV5-1 and TRBJ2-5; weak D call: TRBD1 (5 bases). V lost 3 bases, J lost 2 bases, and 14 bases lay in between. The CDR3 runs to 15 residues. Looked up from germline, CDR1 is SGHRS and CDR2 is YFSETQ. For the CDR3, the DNA is TGCGCCAGCAGCTCGTCCCCAGGGCCACAAGAGACCCAGTACTTC. It codes for CASSSSPGPQETQYF.

The genes are TRBV29-1 and TRBJ1-2; 10 bases line up with TRBD1. Germline V lookup: CDR1 SQVTM, CDR2 ANQGSEA. There are 13 residues in the CDR3. Trimming removed 6 bases from V and 7 bases from J; junction bases left unmatched: 8. For the CDR3, the DNA is TGCAGCGTGTCGACAGGGGGCGTAAGTGGCTACACCTTC. It specifies CSVSTGGVSGYTF.

The chain recombines TRBV6-1 with TRBJ1-4; the D is unclear. From germline, CDR1 is MNHNS and CDR2 SASEGT. V lost 5 bases to trimming and J lost 1 base, with 11 bases between them. The CDR3 spans 15 residues. CDR3 DNA sequence: TGTGCCAGCAGTCCCAAGGGTGGAACTAATGAAAAACTGTTTTTT. This encodes CASSPKGGTNEKLFF.